By sample fraction, the clone carrying this T cell receptor (beta chain) is medium-sized. The assay was immunoSEQ multiplex PCR, and TCRdb's table has in-frame clones only and misses some. The profile shows more than 200,000 clones, around nine tenths of them singletons. The data were obtained in a study of blood T cell repertoires in COVID-19. This receptor was taken from a man aged 30 to 45 in a cohort exposed to, infected with or recovered from COVID-19 (not recorded which). The material sequenced was PBMCs or T cells enriched from blood (not recorded which).

DNA for the CDR3: TGTGCCAGCAGCGCCGGACAGAAAGACCTCCACTTT. This gives the protein CASSAGQKDLHF. The gene calls are TRBV9 and TRBJ1-6; D may be TRBD1 (6 bases). V lost 3 bases to trimming and J lost 15 bases, with 13 bases between them. Germline V gene data show CDR1 as SGDLS and CDR2 as YYNGEE. CDR3 size: 12 residues. The whole variable domain, filled in from reference TRBV9 and TRBJ1-6, reads DSGVTQTPKHLITATGQRVTLRCSPRSGDLSVYWYQQSLDQGLQFLIQYYNGEERAKGNILERFSAQQFPDLHSELNLSSLELGDSALYFCASSAGQKDLHFGNGTRLTVT.